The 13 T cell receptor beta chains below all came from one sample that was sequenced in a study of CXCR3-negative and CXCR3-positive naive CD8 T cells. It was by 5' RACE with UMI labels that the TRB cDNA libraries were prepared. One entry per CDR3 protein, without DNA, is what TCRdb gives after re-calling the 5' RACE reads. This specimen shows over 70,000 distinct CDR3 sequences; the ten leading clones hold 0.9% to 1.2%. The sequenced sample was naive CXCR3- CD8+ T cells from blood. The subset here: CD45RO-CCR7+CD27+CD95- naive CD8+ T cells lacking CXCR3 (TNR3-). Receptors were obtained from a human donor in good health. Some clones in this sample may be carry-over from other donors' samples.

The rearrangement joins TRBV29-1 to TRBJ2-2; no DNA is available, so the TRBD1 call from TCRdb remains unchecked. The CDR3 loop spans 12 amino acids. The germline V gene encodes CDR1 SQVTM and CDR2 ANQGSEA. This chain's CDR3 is CSVIRPPGELFF.

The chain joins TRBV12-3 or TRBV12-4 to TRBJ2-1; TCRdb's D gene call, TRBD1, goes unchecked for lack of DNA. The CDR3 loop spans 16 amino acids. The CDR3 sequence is CASSRSTGGSDNEQFF.

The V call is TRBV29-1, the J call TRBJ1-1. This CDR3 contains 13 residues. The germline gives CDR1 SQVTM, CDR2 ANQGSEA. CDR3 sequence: CSGRDGLNTEAFF.

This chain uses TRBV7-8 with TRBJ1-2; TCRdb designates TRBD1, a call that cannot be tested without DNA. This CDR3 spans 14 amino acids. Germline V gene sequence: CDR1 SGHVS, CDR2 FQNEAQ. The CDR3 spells CASSLGGGTGGYTF.

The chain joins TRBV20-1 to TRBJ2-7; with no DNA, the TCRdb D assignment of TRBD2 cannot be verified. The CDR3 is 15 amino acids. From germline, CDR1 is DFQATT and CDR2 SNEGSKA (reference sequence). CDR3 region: CSASLAGPYSYEQYF.

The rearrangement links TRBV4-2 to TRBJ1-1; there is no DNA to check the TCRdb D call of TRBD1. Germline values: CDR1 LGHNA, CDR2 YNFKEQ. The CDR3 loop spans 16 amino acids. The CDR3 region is CASSQDTGRLNTEAFF.

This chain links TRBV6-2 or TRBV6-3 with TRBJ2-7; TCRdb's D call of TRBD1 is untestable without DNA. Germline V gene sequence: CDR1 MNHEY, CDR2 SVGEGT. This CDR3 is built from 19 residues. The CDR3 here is CASSSWTTEAGGESYEQYF.

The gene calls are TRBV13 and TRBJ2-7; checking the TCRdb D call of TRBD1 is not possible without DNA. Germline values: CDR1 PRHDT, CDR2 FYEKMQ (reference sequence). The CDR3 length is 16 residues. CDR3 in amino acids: CASSLGGGPSSYEQYF.

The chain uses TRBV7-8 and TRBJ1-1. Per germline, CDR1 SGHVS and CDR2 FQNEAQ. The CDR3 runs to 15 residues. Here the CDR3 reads CASSSFSQSGTEAFF.

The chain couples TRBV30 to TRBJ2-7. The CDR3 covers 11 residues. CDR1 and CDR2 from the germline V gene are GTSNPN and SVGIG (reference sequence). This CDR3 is CAWNAGGEQYF.

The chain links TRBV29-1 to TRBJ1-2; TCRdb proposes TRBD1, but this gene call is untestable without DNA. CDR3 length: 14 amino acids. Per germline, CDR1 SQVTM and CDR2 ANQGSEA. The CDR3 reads CSSRPRGPDYGYTF.

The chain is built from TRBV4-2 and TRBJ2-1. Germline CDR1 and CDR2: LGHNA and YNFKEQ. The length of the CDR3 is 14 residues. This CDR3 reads CASSLFLTHNEQFF.

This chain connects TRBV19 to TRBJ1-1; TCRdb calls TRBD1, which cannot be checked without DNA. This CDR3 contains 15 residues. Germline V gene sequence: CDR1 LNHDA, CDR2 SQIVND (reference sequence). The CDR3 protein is CASSLPAQDSNEAFF.